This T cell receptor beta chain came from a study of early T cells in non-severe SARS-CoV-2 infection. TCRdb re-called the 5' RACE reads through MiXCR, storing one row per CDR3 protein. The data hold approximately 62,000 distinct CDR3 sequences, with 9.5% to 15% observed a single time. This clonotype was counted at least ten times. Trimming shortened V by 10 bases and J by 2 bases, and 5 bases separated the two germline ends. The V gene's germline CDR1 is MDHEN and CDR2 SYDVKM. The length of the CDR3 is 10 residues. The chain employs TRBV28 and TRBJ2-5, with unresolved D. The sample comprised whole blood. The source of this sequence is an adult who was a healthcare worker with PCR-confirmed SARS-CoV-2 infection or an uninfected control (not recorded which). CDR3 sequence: CATNQETQYF. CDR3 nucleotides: TGTGCCACAAATCAAGAGACCCAGTACTTC. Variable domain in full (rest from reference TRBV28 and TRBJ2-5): DVKVTQSSRYLVKRTGEKVFLECVQDMDHENMFWYRQDPGLGLRLIYFSYDVKMKEKGDIPEGYSVSREKKERFSLILESASTNQTSMYLCATNQETQYFGPGTRLLVL.